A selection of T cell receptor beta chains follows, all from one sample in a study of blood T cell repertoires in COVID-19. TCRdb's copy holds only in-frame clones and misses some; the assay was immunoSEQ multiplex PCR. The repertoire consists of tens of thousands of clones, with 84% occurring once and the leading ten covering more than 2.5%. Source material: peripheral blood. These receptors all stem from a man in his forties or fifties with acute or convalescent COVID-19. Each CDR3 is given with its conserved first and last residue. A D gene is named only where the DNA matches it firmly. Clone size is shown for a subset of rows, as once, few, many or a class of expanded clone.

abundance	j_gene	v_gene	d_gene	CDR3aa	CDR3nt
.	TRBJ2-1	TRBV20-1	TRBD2	CSASAGTRSTNEQFF	TGCAGTGCTAGTGCCGGGACTAGATCGACCAATGAGCAGTTCTTC
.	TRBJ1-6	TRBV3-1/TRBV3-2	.	CASSQDGSGGINSPLHF	TGTGCCAGCAGCCAAGATGGTAGTGGGGGGATTAATTCACCCCTCCACTTT
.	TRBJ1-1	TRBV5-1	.	CASSFKSNTEAFF	TGCGCCAGCAGCTTCAAATCGAACACTGAAGCTTTCTTT
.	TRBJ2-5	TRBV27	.	CASSLLANSQETQYF	TGTGCCAGCAGTTTACTAGCGAACAGCCAAGAGACCCAGTACTTC
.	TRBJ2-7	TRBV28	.	CASRGGGSYEQYF	TGTGCCAGCAGAGGGGGGGGCTCCTACGAGCAGTACTTC
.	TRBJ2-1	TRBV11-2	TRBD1	CASTMGQGSYNEQFF	TGTGCCAGCACCATGGGACAGGGCTCCTACAATGAGCAGTTCTTC
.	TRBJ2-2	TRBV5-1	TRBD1	CASSEGAPNTGELFF	TGCGCCAGTTCAGAGGGGGCCCCGAACACCGGGGAGCTGTTTTTT
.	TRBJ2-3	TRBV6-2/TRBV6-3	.	CASSYSDYASTDTQYF	TGTGCCAGCAGTTACTCGGACTATGCTAGCACAGATACGCAGTATTTT
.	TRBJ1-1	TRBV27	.	CASPTAGNTEAFF	TGTGCCAGCCCCACCGCGGGGAACACTGAAGCTTTCTTT
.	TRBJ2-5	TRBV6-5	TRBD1	CASSYQDRVQTQYF	TGTGCCAGCAGTTATCAGGACAGGGTCCAGACCCAGTACTTC
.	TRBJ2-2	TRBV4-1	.	CASSTANTGELFF	TGCGCCAGCAGCACAGCGAACACCGGGGAGCTGTTTTTT
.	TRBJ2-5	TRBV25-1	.	CATTNGGTQYF	TGTGCCACCACCAACGGAGGGACCCAGTACTTC
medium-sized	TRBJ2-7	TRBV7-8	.	CASSLVATTPSYEQYF	TGTGCCAGCAGCTTAGTGGCGACTACTCCCTCCTACGAGCAGTACTTC
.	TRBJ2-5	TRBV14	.	CASSRVRDQETQYF	TGTGCCAGCAGCCGTGTCAGGGACCAAGAGACCCAGTACTTC
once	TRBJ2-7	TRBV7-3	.	CASSPGVSYEQYF	TGTGCCAGCAGCCCAGGGGTCTCCTACGAGCAGTACTTC
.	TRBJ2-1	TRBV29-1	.	CSVERGYNEQFF	TGCAGCGTTGAAAGAGGCTATAATGAGCAGTTCTTC
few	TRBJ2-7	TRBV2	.	CASSERGKAYEQYF	TGTGCCAGCAGTGAACGGGGGAAGGCCTACGAGCAGTACTTC
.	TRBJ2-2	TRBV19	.	CASLVLNTGELFF	TGTGCCAGTTTGGTCCTAAACACCGGGGAGCTGTTTTTT
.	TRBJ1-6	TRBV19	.	CASTPQGAVRNSPLHF	TGTGCCAGTACCCCACAGGGTGCAGTTCGTAATTCACCCCTCCACTTT
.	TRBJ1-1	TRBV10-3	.	CAMKDRPNTEAFF	TGTGCCATGAAAGACAGGCCGAACACTGAAGCTTTCTTT
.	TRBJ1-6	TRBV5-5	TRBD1	CASRPPATGWDNSPLHF	TGTGCCAGCAGACCTCCAGCGACAGGGTGGGATAATTCACCCCTCCACTTT
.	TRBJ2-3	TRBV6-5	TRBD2	CASSYSMAGGDTQYF	TGTGCCAGCAGTTACTCGATGGCGGGAGGGGATACGCAGTATTTT
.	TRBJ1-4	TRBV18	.	CASSPQEQGNEKLFF	TGTGCCAGCTCACCACAAGAGCAGGGGAATGAAAAACTGTTTTTT
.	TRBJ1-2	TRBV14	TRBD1	CASSLYRGPVGGYTF	TGTGCCAGCAGCCTATACAGGGGCCCGGTGGGTGGCTACACCTTC
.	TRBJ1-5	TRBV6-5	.	CASSRVGGSNQPQHF	TGTGCCAGCAGCCGGGTTGGGGGGAGCAATCAGCCCCAGCATTTT
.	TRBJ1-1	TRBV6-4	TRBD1	CASRTTGASEAFF	TGTGCCAGCAGGACGACAGGGGCTAGTGAAGCTTTCTTT
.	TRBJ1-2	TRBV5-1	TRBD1	CASSRRQGLGYTF	TGCGCCAGCAGCCGAAGACAGGGTTTAGGCTACACCTTC
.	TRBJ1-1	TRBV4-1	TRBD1	CASSRPQGARPEAFF	TGCGCCAGCAGCCGTCCCCAGGGGGCTCGGCCTGAAGCTTTCTTT
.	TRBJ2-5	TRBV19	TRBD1	CASSIGLRGLQETQYF	TGTGCCAGTAGTATAGGACTCAGGGGGCTCCAAGAGACCCAGTACTTC
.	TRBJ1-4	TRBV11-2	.	CASSFTGGNEKLFF	TGTGCCAGCAGCTTTACGGGGGGTAATGAAAAACTGTTTTTT
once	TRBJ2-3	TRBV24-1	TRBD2	CATSDPRDYAPRTDTQYF	TGTGCCACCAGTGATCCTCGGGACTACGCGCCCCGCACAGATACGCAGTATTTT
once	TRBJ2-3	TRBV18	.	CASSSTGNPEQYF	TGTGCCAGCTCAAGTACCGGGAACCCCGAGCAGTATTTT
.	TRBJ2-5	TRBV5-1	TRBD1	CASSPERQGAGETQYF	TGCGCCAGCAGCCCTGAGAGACAGGGGGCGGGGGAGACCCAGTACTTC
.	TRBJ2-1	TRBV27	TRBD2	CAASDGTSGYNEQFF	TGTGCCGCGTCGGACGGGACTAGCGGTTACAATGAGCAGTTCTTC
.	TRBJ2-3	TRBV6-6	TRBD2	CASSRLGGWGTDTQYF	TGTGCCAGCAGTCGACTGGGGGGGTGGGGCACAGATACGCAGTATTTT
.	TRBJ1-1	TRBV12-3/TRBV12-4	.	CASSLTGRTEAFF	TGTGCCAGCAGTTTAACGGGTAGGACTGAAGCTTTCTTT
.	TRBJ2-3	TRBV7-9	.	CASSLGTLADTQYF	TGTGCCAGCAGCTTAGGGACTTTGGCAGATACGCAGTATTTT
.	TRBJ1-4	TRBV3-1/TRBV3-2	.	CASSQVVHQTGKLFF	TGTGCCAGCAGCCAAGTGGTACACCAGACAGGAAAACTGTTTTTT
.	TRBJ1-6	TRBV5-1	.	CASSLYSRGQGSPLHF	TGCGCCAGCAGCTTGTATTCTCGGGGACAAGGATCACCCCTCCACTTT